These 21 T cell receptor beta chains came from one sample sequenced in a study of identical twins. TCRdb analysed the 5' RACE reads with MiXCR anew, one entry per CDR3 protein. This sample has around 690,000 distinct CDR3 sequences; 21% occur once, and the top ten carry 4.3%. The sample was also reused in another study, on T cells expressing NK-cell markers.

Material: PBMCs. The origin of the receptors is a woman aged 18 to 35 in good health.

The chain joins TRBV5-1 to TRBJ2-2; possibly TRBD2 for D (6 bases). The germline V gene has CDR1 SGHRS and CDR2 YFSETQ. V lost 4 bases and J 2 bases, leaving 15 bases between the germline ends. There are 16 residues in the CDR3. Written as DNA, the CDR3 is TGCGCCAGCAGCACCCGGGCCGGGACTAACACCGGGGAGCTGTTTTTT. Translation gives CASSTRAGTNTGELFF.

For the CDR3, the DNA is TGTGCCAGCAGCTTAGAAACTAGCGGGAGGGCCGCCGGGGAGCTGTTTTTT. Amino acids: CASSLETSGRAAGELFF. This chain links TRBV11-2 with TRBJ2-2, with 13 bases aligning to TRBD2. The V and J ends lost 0 bases and 6 bases, in that order; junction bases with no gene match: 4. Per germline, CDR1 SGHAT and CDR2 FQNNGV. The CDR3 runs to 17 residues. Full variable domain (remainder filled in from reference TRBV11-2 and TRBJ2-2): EAGVAQSPRYKIIEKRQSVAFWCNPISGHATLYWYQQILGQGPKLLIQFQNNGVVDDSQLPKDRFSAERLKGVDSTLKIQPAKLEDSAVYLCASSLETSGRAAGELFFGEGSRLTVL.

This sequence joins TRBV6-5 and TRBJ2-1; 11 bases are shared with TRBD2. J gave up 2 bases and V 4 bases, and 10 bases lay outside the gene matches. This CDR3 has 18 amino acids. CDR1 is MNHEY and CDR2 is SVGAGI in the germline V gene. CDR3 in DNA: TGTGCCAGCAGTTTGCGAGTAGCGGGGGGGCCCGCCTACAATGAGCAGTTCTTC. Translated: CASSLRVAGGPAYNEQFF.

This chain joins TRBV12-3 or TRBV12-4 and TRBJ2-4, with TRBD2 as a possible D gene (5 bases). CDR3 length equals 16 residues. Trimming removed 1 base from V and 0 bases from J, with 10 bases in between. CDR3 bases: TGTGCCAGCAGTTTAGGAGGGCTAATAGCCAAAAACATTCAGTACTTC. Translation gives CASSLGGLIAKNIQYF.

This rearrangement joins TRBV3-1 to TRBJ1-2, with D possibly matching TRBD1 (6 bases). In germline, CDR1 is LGHDT, CDR2 YNNKEL (reference sequence). V was cut by 3 bases and J by 6 bases, with 14 bases left in between. The CDR3 totals 14 residues. The CDR3 loop reads CASSHLRGQNGYTF. CDR3 coding DNA: TGTGCCAGCAGCCACCTAAGGGGACAAAATGGCTACACCTTC.

This clonotype came up many times. The genes are TRBV5-1 and TRBJ2-2; TRBD2 agrees at 13 bases. With V trimmed by 2 bases and J by 5 bases, 6 bases remained unmatched. This CDR3 spans 17 amino acids. CDR1 and CDR2 (germline): SGHRS, YFSETQ. CDR3 nucleotides: TGCGCCAGCAGCTTACTAGCGGGAGGGCCGCGAACCGGGGAGCTGTTTTTT. Its protein product is CASSLLAGGPRTGELFF.

The chain has TRBV7-8 and TRBJ2-1; 9 positions agree with TRBD2. Germline lookup yields CDR1 SGHVS and CDR2 FQNEAQ. The V and J ends lost 2 bases and 7 bases, in that order; junction bases with no gene match: 9. CDR3 length: 16 residues. The DNA for the CDR3 is TGTGCCAGCAGCTTATATATTGCGGGAGGGCGTAATGAGCAGTTCTTC. Amino acid sequence: CASSLYIAGGRNEQFF.

The chain joins TRBV12-3 or TRBV12-4 to TRBJ1-1; tentatively, D is TRBD1 (6 bases). Trimming left V 6 bases short and J 6 bases short, with 14 bases between. CDR3 length: 13 residues. CDR3 in DNA: TGTGCCAGCAGCCTAGGGGGGAGGGCTGAAGCTTTCTTT. This gives the protein CASSLGGRAEAFF.

In its sample, this clonotype was seen a few times. Here the CDR3 DNA reads TGTGCCAGCAGCTTTACAGCAGTAACTGAGCAGTTCTTC. Protein product: CASSFTAVTEQFF. V gene TRBV7-2 combines with J gene TRBJ2-1; D is uncertain. The germline V gene encodes CDR1 SGHTA and CDR2 FQGNSA. The CDR3 is 13 residues long. V lost 3 bases and J 9 bases, leaving 12 bases between the germline ends.

In its sample, this clonotype was seen a few times. The rearrangement uses TRBV14 and TRBJ2-1, with 10 nucleotides matching TRBD2. V trimming: 4 bases; J trimming: 3 bases; junction bases outside the gene matches: 6. Germline CDR1 is SGHDN and CDR2 is FVKESK. The CDR3 has 16 residues. The CDR3 coding sequence is TGTGCCAGCAGCCCGCTAGCGGGGGACGTCTACAATGAGCAGTTCTTC. Translation: CASSPLAGDVYNEQFF.

The V and J genes are TRBV5-6 and TRBJ2-7; 10 bases map to TRBD2. Germline CDR1 is SGHDT and CDR2 is YYEEEE. V was clipped by 4 bases and J by 4 bases; unmatched bases: 14. CDR3 length equals 17 residues. CDR3 in DNA: TGTGCCAGCAGCGTGCCCTTAGCGGGAGGCCCTCGGTACGAGCAGTACTTC. This codes for CASSVPLAGGPRYEQYF.

Here the CDR3 DNA reads TGTGCCAGCAGCCCCCTTCGGCAGGGTGCGAACGGGGAGCTGTTTTTT. As protein: CASSPLRQGANGELFF. The chain has TRBV14 and TRBJ2-2, with D perhaps TRBD1 (5 bases). The CDR3 loop spans 16 amino acids. V lost 4 bases and J lost 7, with 19 bases in between. Per germline, CDR1 SGHDN and CDR2 FVKESK.

The genes are TRBV9 and TRBJ1-1; D unresolved. The CDR3 runs 13 residues. V lost 0 bases to trimming and J lost 6 bases, with 9 bases between them. The germline gives CDR1 SGDLS, CDR2 YYNGEE. CDR3 sequence: CASSVDSTPEAFF. The CDR3 region has the DNA TGTGCCAGCAGCGTAGACAGTACCCCTGAAGCTTTCTTT. The full variable domain, with the rest looked up from reference TRBV9 and TRBJ1-1, is DSGVTQTPKHLITATGQRVTLRCSPRSGDLSVYWYQQSLDQGLQFLIQYYNGEERAKGNILERFSAQQFPDLHSELNLSSLELGDSALYFCASSVDSTPEAFFGQGTRLTVV.

This clonotype was detected a few times. The V call is TRBV12-3 or TRBV12-4, the J call TRBJ2-3; 10 nucleotides align to TRBD2. The V segment lost 3 bases and the J segment 0 bases; nucleotides outside the gene matches: 6. The CDR3 runs 17 residues. The CDR3 DNA is TGTGCCAGCAGTTTCAAGCGGGGGGGCTCTAGCACAGATACGCAGTATTTT. Translating gives CASSFKRGGSSTDTQYF.

Only one count was recorded for this clonotype. This chain links TRBV27 with TRBJ2-7; D is possibly TRBD1 or TRBD2 (6 bases each). V was shortened by 7 bases and J by 3 bases, with 13 bases between the two germline ends. Germline V gene lookup returns CDR1 MNHEY and CDR2 SMNVEV (reference sequence). CDR3 size: 13 residues. The CDR3 DNA is TGTGCCAGCAAAAAAGGGGGGCACTACGAGCAGTACTTC. The encoded protein is CASKKGGHYEQYF.

This clonotype was counted many times. V is TRBV6-5 and J is TRBJ2-3; tentatively, D is TRBD2 (5 bases). The CDR3 runs to 16 residues. Between the trimmed V and J ends, which lost 0 bases and 5 bases, there was a span of 15 bases. CDR1 MNHEY and CDR2 SVGAGI come from the germline V gene. CDR3 residues: CASSYSVPRGGDTQYF. The CDR3 DNA is TGTGCCAGCAGTTACTCGGTCCCTCGGGGTGGAGATACGCAGTATTTT.

This clonotype was counted between two and nine times. The V and J genes are TRBV11-2 and TRBJ2-1, with 10 bases identical to TRBD1. The CDR3 is made up of 14 amino acids. Germline assignment: CDR1 SGHAT and CDR2 FQNNGV. V shed 1 base, J shed 6 bases, and the junction held 0 bases outside the gene matches. The CDR3, as DNA: TGTGCCAGCAGCTTAGGACAGGGGGCCAATGAGCAGTTCTTC. Translation gives CASSLGQGANEQFF.

The rearrangement joins TRBV7-9 to TRBJ2-5; 11 bases map to TRBD2. Germline V lookup: CDR1 SEHNR, CDR2 FQNEAQ (reference sequence). The CDR3 sequence is 16 residues long. Trimming at V came to 5 bases and at J to 5 bases, leaving 10 bases not matched to a gene. The CDR3: CASSRSGRAGVETQYF. The CDR3 DNA reads as TGTGCCAGCAGCCGTAGCGGGAGGGCGGGAGTGGAGACCCAGTACTTC. Complete variable domain (other parts from reference TRBV7-9 and TRBJ2-5): DTGVSQNPRHKITKRGQNVTFRCDPISEHNRLYWYRQTLGQGPEFLTYFQNEAQLEKSRLLSDRFSAERPKGSFSTLEIQRTEQGDSAMYLCASSRSGRAGVETQYFGPGTRLLVL.

This chain links TRBV20-1 with TRBJ2-1, with 12 bases that match TRBD2. The CDR3 is made up of 15 amino acids. J was trimmed by 9 bases and V by 5 bases; bases with no gene match: 11. CDR1 and CDR2 from the germline V gene are DFQATT and SNEGSKA (reference sequence). CDR3 bases: TGCAGTGCTCCGCCTGAGACTAGCGGGAGACTTGAGCAGTTCTTC. Encoded protein: CSAPPETSGRLEQFF.

This sequence joins TRBV6-5 and TRBJ1-1, with 8 bases that match TRBD1. This CDR3 contains 15 residues. The V segment lost 4 bases and the J segment 4 bases; nucleotides outside the gene matches: 8. The germline V gene encodes CDR1 MNHEY and CDR2 SVGAGI. The CDR3 loop is CASSWFGRGLTEAFF. DNA of the CDR3: TGTGCCAGCAGTTGGTTCGGCAGGGGGCTCACTGAAGCTTTCTTT.

This clonotype was observed a few times. The genes are TRBV5-1 and TRBJ1-1; unclear D gene. V was shortened by 4 bases and J by 5 bases, with 12 bases between the two germline ends. CDR1 and CDR2 (germline): SGHRS, YFSETQ. The CDR3 consists of 13 residues. Written as DNA, the CDR3 is TGCGCCAGCAGCCCCGGGAGTATGACTGAAGCTTTCTTT. As protein: CASSPGSMTEAFF.